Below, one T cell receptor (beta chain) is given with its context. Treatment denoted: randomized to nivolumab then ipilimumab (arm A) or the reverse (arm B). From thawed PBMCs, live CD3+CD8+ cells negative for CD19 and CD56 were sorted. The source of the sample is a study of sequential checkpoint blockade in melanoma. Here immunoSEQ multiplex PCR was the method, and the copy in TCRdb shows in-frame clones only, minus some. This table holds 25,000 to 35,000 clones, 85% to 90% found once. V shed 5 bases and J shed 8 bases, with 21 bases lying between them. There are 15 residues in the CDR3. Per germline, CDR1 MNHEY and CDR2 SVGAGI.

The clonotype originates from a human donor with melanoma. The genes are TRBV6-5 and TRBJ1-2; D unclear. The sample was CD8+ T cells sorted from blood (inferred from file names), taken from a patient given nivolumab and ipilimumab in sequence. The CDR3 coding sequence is TGTGCCAGCAGTCTCAACCCGGACTCGGGAAAAGGCTACACCTTC. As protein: CASSLNPDSGKGYTF.